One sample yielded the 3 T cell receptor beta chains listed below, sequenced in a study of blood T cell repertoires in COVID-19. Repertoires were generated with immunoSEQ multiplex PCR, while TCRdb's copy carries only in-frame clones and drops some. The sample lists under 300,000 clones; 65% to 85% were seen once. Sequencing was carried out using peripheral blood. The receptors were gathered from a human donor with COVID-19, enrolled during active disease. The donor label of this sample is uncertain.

CDR3 in DNA: TGTGCCAGCAGACTAGCGGGAGCCTACAATGAGCAGTTCTTC. Translation gives CASRLAGAYNEQFF. The rearrangement uses TRBV10-3 and TRBJ2-1; 12 positions agree with TRBD2. CDR1 ENHRY and CDR2 SYGVKD come from the germline V gene. J lost 2 bases, V lost 10 bases, and 3 bases had no gene match. This CDR3 region has 14 residues.

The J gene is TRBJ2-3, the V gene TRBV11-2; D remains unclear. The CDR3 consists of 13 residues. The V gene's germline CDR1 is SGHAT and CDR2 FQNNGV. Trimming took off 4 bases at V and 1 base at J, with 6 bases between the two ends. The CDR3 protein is CASSSTGTDTQYF. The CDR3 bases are TGTGCCAGCAGCTCGACTGGCACAGATACGCAGTATTTT.

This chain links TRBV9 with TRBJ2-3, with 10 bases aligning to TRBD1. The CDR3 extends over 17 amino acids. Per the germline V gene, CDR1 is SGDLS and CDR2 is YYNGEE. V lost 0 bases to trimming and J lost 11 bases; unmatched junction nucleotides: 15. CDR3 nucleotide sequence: TGTGCCAGCAGCGTAGAACCATGTGGGGACAGGGGCTGTTTGCAGTATTTT. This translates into CASSVEPCGDRGCLQYF.